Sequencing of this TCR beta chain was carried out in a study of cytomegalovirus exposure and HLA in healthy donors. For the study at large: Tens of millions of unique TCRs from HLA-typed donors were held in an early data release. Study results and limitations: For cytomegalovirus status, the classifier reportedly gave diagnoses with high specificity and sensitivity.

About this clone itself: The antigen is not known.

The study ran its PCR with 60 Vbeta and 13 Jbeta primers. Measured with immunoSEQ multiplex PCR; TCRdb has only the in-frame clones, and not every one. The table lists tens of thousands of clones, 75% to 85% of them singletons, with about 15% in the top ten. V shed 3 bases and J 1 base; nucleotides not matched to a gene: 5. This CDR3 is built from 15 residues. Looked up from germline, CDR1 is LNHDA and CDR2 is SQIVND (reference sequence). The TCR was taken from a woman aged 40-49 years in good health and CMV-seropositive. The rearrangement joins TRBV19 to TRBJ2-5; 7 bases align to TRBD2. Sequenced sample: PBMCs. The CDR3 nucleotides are TGTGCCAGTAGTATCGGGAGCGGGATCCAAGAGACCCAGTACTTC. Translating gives CASSIGSGIQETQYF.